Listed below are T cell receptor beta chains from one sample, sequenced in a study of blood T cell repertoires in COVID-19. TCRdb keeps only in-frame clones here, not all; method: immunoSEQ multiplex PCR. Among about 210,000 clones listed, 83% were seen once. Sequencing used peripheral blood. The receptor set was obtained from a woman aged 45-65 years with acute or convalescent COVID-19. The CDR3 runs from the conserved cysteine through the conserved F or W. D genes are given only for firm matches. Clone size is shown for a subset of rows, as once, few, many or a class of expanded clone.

cdr3_aa: CASSEGTARLYGYTF
cdr3_nt: TGTGCCAGCAGTGAGGGGACAGCGAGACTCTATGGCTACACCTTC
v_call: TRBV2
clone_size: .
d_call: TRBD1
j_call: TRBJ1-2

cdr3_aa: CASSDRGSETQYF
cdr3_nt: TGTGCCAGCAGTGATAGGGGGTCAGAGACCCAGTACTTC
v_call: TRBV2
clone_size: .
d_call: .
j_call: TRBJ2-5

cdr3_aa: CASSEGLSGSDYEQYF
cdr3_nt: TGTGCCAGCAGTGAGGGTTTGAGCGGGAGTGACTACGAGCAGTACTTC
v_call: TRBV2
clone_size: .
d_call: TRBD2
j_call: TRBJ2-7

cdr3_aa: CAGSRDTEAFF
cdr3_nt: TGTGCCGGATCGAGGGACACTGAAGCTTTCTTT
v_call: TRBV7-9
clone_size: .
d_call: .
j_call: TRBJ1-1

cdr3_aa: CAINEREERATTIGEQYF
cdr3_nt: TGTGCCATCAACGAGCGGGAGGAAAGGGCCACTACGATCGGAGAGCAGTACTTC
v_call: TRBV2
clone_size: once
d_call: TRBD2
j_call: TRBJ2-7

cdr3_aa: CASSLDVAGGPGELFF
cdr3_nt: TGCGCCAGCAGCTTGGATGTAGCGGGAGGTCCCGGGGAGCTGTTTTTT
v_call: TRBV5-1
clone_size: .
d_call: TRBD2
j_call: TRBJ2-2

cdr3_aa: CASSQGGTGVYEQYF
cdr3_nt: TGTGCCAGCAGCCAAGGGGGGACAGGGGTCTACGAGCAGTACTTC
v_call: TRBV3-1/TRBV3-2
clone_size: once
d_call: TRBD1
j_call: TRBJ2-7

cdr3_aa: CASSPFPGQGTEAFF
cdr3_nt: TGTGCCAGCAGCCCCTTCCCGGGACAGGGCACTGAAGCTTTCTTT
v_call: TRBV3-1/TRBV3-2
clone_size: .
d_call: TRBD1
j_call: TRBJ1-1

cdr3_aa: CASSSLTGPGYTF
cdr3_nt: TGTGCCAGCAGCTCACTCACAGGGCCGGGCTACACCTTC
v_call: TRBV5-5
clone_size: once
d_call: .
j_call: TRBJ1-2

cdr3_aa: CASSISRVGETQYF
cdr3_nt: TGTGCCAGTAGTATCTCTCGGGTTGGAGAGACCCAGTACTTC
v_call: TRBV19
clone_size: .
d_call: .
j_call: TRBJ2-5

cdr3_aa: CASSQHGQGPNYGYTF
cdr3_nt: TGTGCCAGCAGCCAACACGGACAGGGGCCTAACTATGGCTACACCTTC
v_call: TRBV3-1/TRBV3-2
clone_size: .
d_call: TRBD1
j_call: TRBJ1-2

cdr3_aa: CASSDGTGGWETQYF
cdr3_nt: TGCGCCAGCAGTGATGGGACAGGGGGCTGGGAGACCCAGTACTTC
v_call: TRBV10-1
clone_size: .
d_call: TRBD1
j_call: TRBJ2-5

cdr3_aa: CASSTRDRGPPRAEAFF
cdr3_nt: TGTGCCAGCAGTACCCGGGACAGGGGTCCCCCAAGGGCTGAAGCTTTCTTT
v_call: TRBV28
clone_size: .
d_call: TRBD1
j_call: TRBJ1-1

cdr3_aa: CASSMTGDTGELFF
cdr3_nt: TGTGCCAGCAGTATGACAGGGGACACCGGGGAGCTGTTTTTT
v_call: TRBV28
clone_size: .
d_call: TRBD1
j_call: TRBJ2-2

cdr3_aa: CASGGRGVNGYTF
cdr3_nt: TGTGCCAGCGGGGGCAGGGGGGTAAATGGCTACACCTTC
v_call: TRBV12-3/TRBV12-4
clone_size: .
d_call: TRBD1
j_call: TRBJ1-2

cdr3_aa: CASSYEGQGRNEQYF
cdr3_nt: TGTGCCAGCAGTTACGAAGGACAGGGCAGGAACGAGCAGTACTTC
v_call: TRBV6-5
clone_size: .
d_call: TRBD1
j_call: TRBJ2-7

cdr3_aa: CASSSALRGSGYTF
cdr3_nt: TGTGCCAGCAGTTCGGCCCTCAGGGGAAGTGGCTACACCTTC
v_call: TRBV27
clone_size: .
d_call: .
j_call: TRBJ1-2

cdr3_aa: CASSPGGRSSYEQYF
cdr3_nt: TGTGCCAGCAGCCCAGGGGGAAGGAGCTCCTACGAGCAGTACTTC
v_call: TRBV11-3
clone_size: once
d_call: TRBD1
j_call: TRBJ2-7

cdr3_aa: CASDRGQGANPGYTF
cdr3_nt: TGCGCCAGCGACAGAGGACAGGGGGCGAACCCTGGCTACACCTTC
v_call: TRBV5-1
clone_size: .
d_call: TRBD1
j_call: TRBJ1-2

cdr3_aa: CASSQVNLAEDEQFF
cdr3_nt: TGTGCCAGCAGCCAAGTTAACCTAGCTGAGGATGAGCAGTTCTTC
v_call: TRBV4-2
clone_size: .
d_call: .
j_call: TRBJ2-1

cdr3_aa: CASSLGGGSSNEQFF
cdr3_nt: TGTGCCAGCAGCTTAGGGGGCGGGAGTAGTAATGAGCAGTTCTTC
v_call: TRBV7-6
clone_size: .
d_call: TRBD2
j_call: TRBJ2-1

cdr3_aa: CASRAGQETDTQYF
cdr3_nt: TGCGCCAGCAGGGCGGGACAGGAGACAGATACGCAGTATTTT
v_call: TRBV5-1
clone_size: once
d_call: TRBD1
j_call: TRBJ2-3

cdr3_aa: CASSSGGGIRSGNTIYF
cdr3_nt: TGTGCCAGCAGCTCCGGGGGGGGGATCCGCTCTGGAAACACCATATATTTT
v_call: TRBV5-4
clone_size: .
d_call: .
j_call: TRBJ1-3

cdr3_aa: CASSQVASGRGEQYF
cdr3_nt: TGTGCCAGCAGCCAAGTGGCTAGCGGGAGGGGCGAGCAGTACTTC
v_call: TRBV3-1/TRBV3-2
clone_size: .
d_call: TRBD2
j_call: TRBJ2-7

cdr3_aa: CASPGTGDEKLFF
cdr3_nt: TGCGCCAGCCCCGGGACAGGGGACGAAAAACTGTTTTTT
v_call: TRBV23-1
clone_size: .
d_call: TRBD1
j_call: TRBJ1-4

cdr3_aa: CASSPAGNEQFF
cdr3_nt: TGTGCCAGCAGCCCGGCGGGCAATGAGCAGTTCTTC
v_call: TRBV6-5
clone_size: .
d_call: .
j_call: TRBJ2-1

cdr3_aa: CASSETGAYGYTF
cdr3_nt: TGTGCCAGCAGTGAGACAGGGGCCTATGGCTACACCTTC
v_call: TRBV28
clone_size: .
d_call: TRBD1
j_call: TRBJ1-2

cdr3_aa: CASTSDREGRKTEAFF
cdr3_nt: TGTGCCAGCACCAGCGACAGGGAAGGACGGAAAACTGAAGCTTTCTTT
v_call: TRBV2
clone_size: .
d_call: TRBD1
j_call: TRBJ1-1

cdr3_aa: CATSPAGGSSGNTIYF
cdr3_nt: TGTGCCACCAGCCCGGCGGGCGGATCCTCTGGAAACACCATATATTTT
v_call: TRBV15
clone_size: few
d_call: .
j_call: TRBJ1-3